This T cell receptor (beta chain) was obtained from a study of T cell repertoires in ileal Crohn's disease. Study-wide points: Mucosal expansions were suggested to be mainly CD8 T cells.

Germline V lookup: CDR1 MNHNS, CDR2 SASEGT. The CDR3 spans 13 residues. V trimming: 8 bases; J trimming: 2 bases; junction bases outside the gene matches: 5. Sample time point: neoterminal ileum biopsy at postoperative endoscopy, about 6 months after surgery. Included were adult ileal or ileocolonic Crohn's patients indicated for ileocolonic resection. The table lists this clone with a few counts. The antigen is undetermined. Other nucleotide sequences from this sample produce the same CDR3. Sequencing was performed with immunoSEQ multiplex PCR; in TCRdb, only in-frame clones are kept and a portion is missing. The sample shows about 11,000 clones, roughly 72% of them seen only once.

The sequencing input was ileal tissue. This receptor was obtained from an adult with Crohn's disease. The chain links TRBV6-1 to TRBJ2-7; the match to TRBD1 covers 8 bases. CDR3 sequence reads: CASSRRGPYEQYF. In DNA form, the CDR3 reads TGTGCCAGCTCCCGCAGGGGGCCCTACGAGCAGTACTTC.